Below are 25 T cell receptor beta chains sequenced from a single sample in a study of blood T cell repertoires in COVID-19. The repertoire was sequenced with immunoSEQ multiplex PCR; TCRdb's copy has only in-frame clones and lacks some. The sample includes hundreds of thousands of clones, approximately 91% of them seen just once. The sequenced material came from peripheral blood. The receptor source for this set is a woman in her forties or fifties with COVID-19, enrolled during active disease.

The gene calls are TRBV12-5 and TRBJ2-3; 8 nucleotides line up with TRBD2. The CDR3 is 16 residues long. V was clipped by 0 bases and J by 2 bases; unmatched bases: 4. CDR1 is LGHNT and CDR2 is FRNRAP in the germline V gene. The CDR3 sequence: CASGLVRTSITDTQYF. DNA for the CDR3: TGTGCTAGTGGTTTGGTAAGGACTAGCATCACAGATACGCAGTATTTT.

CDR3 sequence reads: CASSLGGQGYDEQFF. CDR3 nucleotides: TGTGCCAGCAGCTTAGGGGGACAGGGGTACGATGAGCAGTTCTTC. The rearrangement joins TRBV11-3 to TRBJ2-1, with TRBD1 matching over 10 bases. Germline trimming cut 1 base from V and 8 bases from J; bases unmatched to any gene: 5. Germline loops: CDR1 SGHNT, CDR2 YENEEA. The CDR3 runs to 15 residues.

The CDR3 DNA is TGCGCCAGCAGCTTGACCAGGCGGGGACAGTCTGCCAGTGGCTACACCTTC. Amino acids: CASSLTRRGQSASGYTF. The chain couples TRBV5-1 to TRBJ1-2, with 7 nucleotides matching TRBD1. Germline lookup yields CDR1 SGHRS and CDR2 YFSETQ. The V gene end was trimmed by 1 base and the J gene end by 7 bases; junction bases not matched to a gene: 16. The CDR3 consists of 17 residues. The variable domain in full, completed from reference TRBV5-1 and TRBJ1-2, reads KAGVTQTPRYLIKTRGQQVTLSCSPISGHRSVSWYQQTPGQGLQFLFEYFSETQRNKGNFPGRFSGRQFSNSRSEMNVSTLELGDSALYLCASSLTRRGQSASGYTFGSGTRLTVV.

The chain is built from TRBV27 and TRBJ2-3; D call uncertain. The CDR3 is 15 residues long. Deletions cut 4 bases from V and 0 bases from J, with 11 bases between. Per the germline V gene, CDR1 is MNHEY and CDR2 is SMNVEV (reference sequence). The CDR3 DNA reads as TGTGCCAGCAGTTGGTATGGCGGTAGCACAGATACGCAGTATTTT. This codes for CASSWYGGSTDTQYF.

This chain links TRBV4-1 with TRBJ1-2, with 7 bases identical to TRBD1. The CDR3 has 20 residues. J was trimmed by 4 bases and V by 2 bases; bases with no gene match: 22. CDR1 and CDR2 from the germline V gene are MGHRA and YSYEKL. CDR3 in amino acids: CASSQFLSIIRRTGGYGYTF. CDR3 coding DNA: TGCGCCAGCAGCCAATTCCTTTCTATAATTCGAAGGACAGGCGGCTATGGCTACACCTTC.

This clone was recorded once. The genes are TRBV5-1 and TRBJ1-5; D is uncertain. CDR3 length: 13 amino acids. V was trimmed by 2 bases and J by 5 bases, leaving 8 bases between them. The germline V gene encodes CDR1 SGHRS and CDR2 YFSETQ. The CDR3 DNA reads TGCGCCAGCAGCTTAAGCGGGGATCAGCCCCAGCATTTT. This encodes CASSLSGDQPQHF. The complete variable domain, with remaining parts taken from reference TRBV5-1 and TRBJ1-5, reads KAGVTQTPRYLIKTRGQQVTLSCSPISGHRSVSWYQQTPGQGLQFLFEYFSETQRNKGNFPGRFSGRQFSNSRSEMNVSTLELGDSALYLCASSLSGDQPQHFGDGTRLSIL.

The V call is TRBV29-1, the J call TRBJ1-2, with a weak D call TRBD1 (6 bases). This CDR3 is 11 amino acids long. The V gene lost 7 bases and the J gene lost 5 bases, with 11 bases spanning the gap. Germline V gene data show CDR1 as SQVTM and CDR2 as ANQGSEA. Written as DNA, the CDR3 is TGCAGCGCCTCCGGACAGTATGGCTACACCTTC. Its translation is CSASGQYGYTF.

The chain combines TRBV30 with TRBJ2-1; perhaps TRBD2 as D (5 bases). The germline V and J ends were trimmed by 2 bases and 6 bases, with 14 bases remaining between them. CDR3 length: 14 amino acids. CDR1 is GTSNPN and CDR2 is SVGIG in the germline V gene (reference sequence). CDR3 residues: CAWSKGVGINEQFF. DNA for the CDR3: TGTGCCTGGAGTAAGGGAGTAGGCATCAATGAGCAGTTCTTC.

This chain links TRBV28 with TRBJ1-4; possibly TRBD1 for D (5 bases). The CDR3 covers 14 residues. The V end lost 5 bases, the J end lost 7 bases, and 14 bases lay between the germline ends. The germline V gene has CDR1 MDHEN and CDR2 SYDVKM. CDR3 nucleotides: TGTGCCAGCAGTCCCCGGGGGGTCTTTGAAAAACTGTTTTTT. It yields the protein CASSPRGVFEKLFF.

This sequence joins TRBV14 and TRBJ2-7; 7 bases agree with TRBD1. V gave up 1 base and J gave up 8 bases; unmatched junction bases: 8. Germline V gives CDR1 SGHDN, CDR2 FVKESK. CDR3 length equals 14 residues. The CDR3 DNA reads as TGTGCCAGCAGCCAAGTGTACCGGGACAGCCAGCAGTACTTC. Residues: CASSQVYRDSQQYF.

This chain uses TRBV2 with TRBJ1-2; 8 bases map to TRBD1. CDR3 length equals 14 residues. V lost 7 bases, J lost 6 bases, and 10 bases stayed unmatched. CDR1 is SNHLY, CDR2 FYNNEI, per germline. The CDR3 coding sequence is TGTGCCAGCATTGGGAACAGGGGGGGCAATGGCTACACCTTC. Translation gives CASIGNRGGNGYTF.

This chain connects TRBV27 to TRBJ2-7; 11 bases are shared with TRBD1. Unmatched junction bases numbered 6, after V lost 5 bases and J lost 6 bases. CDR3 length equals 14 residues. The germline gives CDR1 MNHEY, CDR2 SMNVEV (reference sequence). The CDR3 sequence: CASSPGTGGSEQYF. The CDR3 region has the DNA TGTGCCAGCAGTCCCGGGACAGGGGGAAGCGAGCAGTACTTC.

J is TRBJ2-3 and V is TRBV7-9; 13 positions agree with TRBD2. The CDR3 runs 16 residues. Trimming cost V 5 bases and J 2 bases; bases outside gene matches: 4. Germline assignment: CDR1 SEHNR and CDR2 FQNEAQ (reference sequence). The CDR3 sequence is CASSAGTSGATDTQYF. The CDR3 region has the DNA TGTGCCAGCAGCGCAGGGACTAGCGGGGCCACAGATACGCAGTATTTT.

The V gene is TRBV19, the J gene TRBJ1-2; 8 bases agree with TRBD1. CDR1 LNHDA and CDR2 SQIVND come from the germline V gene (reference sequence). The CDR3 extends over 13 amino acids. The ends lost 5 bases at V and 4 bases at J; junction bases unmatched: 3. CDR3 region: CASSEGQAYGYTF. CDR3 DNA sequence: TGTGCCAGTAGTGAGGGACAGGCCTATGGCTACACCTTC.

The chain couples TRBV5-6 to TRBJ2-4; D might be TRBD1 (6 bases). CDR3 length: 14 residues. V was clipped by 2 bases and J by 7 bases, with 13 bases between them. Germline CDR1 reads SGHDT; CDR2 reads YYEEEE. CDR3 region: CASSLVQGVNIQYF. As DNA, the CDR3 is TGTGCCAGCAGCTTAGTACAGGGCGTGAACATTCAGTACTTC.

The chain links TRBV4-1 to TRBJ2-1; D is possibly TRBD1 (6 bases). The CDR3 is 16 amino acids. Between the trimmed V and J ends, which lost 0 bases and 3 bases, there was a span of 12 bases. Germline V gene sequence: CDR1 MGHRA, CDR2 YSYEKL. The CDR3 DNA reads TGCGCCAGCAGCCAAGATCTTGGCAGGGGCTACAATGAGCAGTTCTTC. Translation: CASSQDLGRGYNEQFF.

V and J are TRBV9 and TRBJ1-4; tentatively, D is TRBD1 (5 bases). Looked up from germline, CDR1 is SGDLS and CDR2 is YYNGEE. CDR3 size: 21 residues. Trimming pared 4 bases from V and 0 bases from J, leaving 28 bases between. CDR3 amino acids: CASSPMPGRRRGSATNEKLFF. CDR3 DNA: TGTGCCAGCAGCCCCATGCCCGGCAGGCGAAGGGGCTCTGCAACTAATGAAAAACTGTTTTTT. Looking up the rest from reference TRBV9 and TRBJ1-4 gives the full variable domain: DSGVTQTPKHLITATGQRVTLRCSPRSGDLSVYWYQQSLDQGLQFLIQYYNGEERAKGNILERFSAQQFPDLHSELNLSSLELGDSALYFCASSPMPGRRRGSATNEKLFFGSGTQLSVL.

V usage is TRBV28 and J usage is TRBJ2-7; D might be TRBD1 (5 bases). Trimming pared 5 bases from V and 5 bases from J, leaving 13 bases between. This CDR3 has 13 residues. The germline V gene encodes CDR1 MDHEN and CDR2 SYDVKM. CDR3 sequence reads: CASSPGAVDEQYF. Here the CDR3 DNA reads TGTGCCAGCAGTCCTGGGGCAGTCGACGAGCAGTACTTC.

Details on this clone: The junction departs from germline at one end; a sequencing error may be responsible. The chain links TRBV30 to TRBJ1-3; the D gene is possibly TRBD1 (5 bases). There are 13 residues in the CDR3. CDR1 and CDR2 (germline): GTSNPN, SVGIG (reference sequence). The CDR3 DNA reads as TGTGCCTGGAGTGTAGGCCAGGGAACCACCATATATTTT. This encodes CAWSVGQGTTIYF.

The chain uses TRBV21-1 and TRBJ1-3; no check of the table's D call, TRBD1, against the DNA was made. TRBV21-1 constitutes a pseudogene. The CDR3 is made up of 13 amino acids. The CDR3 nucleotides read TGTGCCAGCAACCGGACAGGGCGAAACACCATATATTTT. Translating it yields CASNRTGRNTIYF.

The chain is built from TRBV5-1 and TRBJ1-2, with 9 bases lining up with TRBD1. CDR3 length equals 15 residues. Per germline, CDR1 SGHRS and CDR2 YFSETQ. V shed 0 bases, J shed 7 bases, and the junction held 7 bases outside the gene matches. CDR3 protein: CASSLVTGGRSGYTF. The CDR3 coding sequence is TGCGCCAGCAGCTTGGTTACAGGGGGCCGTTCTGGCTACACCTTC.

The V and J genes are TRBV3-1 (or the pseudogene TRBV3-2) and TRBJ2-7, with 15 bases aligning to TRBD2. CDR1 is LGHDT, CDR2 YNNKEL, per germline (reference sequence). The ends lost 4 bases at V and 4 bases at J; junction bases unmatched: 8. CDR3 length equals 17 residues. CDR3: CASSRTSGGAGSYEQYF. As DNA, the CDR3 is TGTGCCAGCAGCCGGACTAGCGGGGGGGCCGGATCATACGAGCAGTACTTC.

The J gene is TRBJ1-6, the V gene TRBV5-1; D is possibly TRBD1 (6 bases). Germline CDR1 SGHRS, CDR2 YFSETQ. The CDR3 has 13 residues. Trimming took 5 bases from V and 7 from J, leaving 10 bases between them. The CDR3 region is CASRDSENSPLHF. For the CDR3, the DNA is TGCGCCAGCAGGGACAGTGAAAATTCACCCCTCCACTTT.

This clone came up once. The rearrangement joins TRBV9 to TRBJ1-1; D not resolved. V was pared by 0 bases and J by 7 bases, with 10 bases between. Germline V lookup: CDR1 SGDLS, CDR2 YYNGEE. CDR3 length: 13 amino acids. Here the CDR3 reads CASSVASDSEAFF. Here the CDR3 DNA reads TGTGCCAGCAGCGTAGCCAGCGATAGTGAAGCTTTCTTT.

The V and J genes are TRBV6-4 and TRBJ1-1; D ambiguous. The ends were cut back, 5 bases at V and 5 bases at J, with 15 bases in the middle. The CDR3 is 14 residues long. Per germline, CDR1 MRHNA and CDR2 SNTAGT. The DNA of the CDR3 is TGTGCCAGCAGTCCTGGGCGGGAATCGACTGAAGCTTTCTTT. Residues: CASSPGRESTEAFF.